This T cell receptor beta chain was identified in a study of blood T cell repertoires in COVID-19. Turning to the study itself: Donors in the United States, Italy and Spain gave samples during acute or convalescent COVID-19. In each case, the material was cDNA or gDNA derived from T cells, B-cell-depleted T cells, or PBMCs.

Per the original data handling: Estimation of nucleated cell counts relied on the amplification of reference gene primers. Clones were sequenced by immunoSEQ multiplex PCR, and TCRdb holds only the in-frame ones, with some missing. The DNA was the basis for D and trimming; V, J and clone size are from that table. The sample consists of 89,000 or so clones, roughly 84% of them appearing once. The specimen was peripheral blood. This receptor was obtained from a human donor in a cohort sampled during active COVID-19.

The chain's CDR3 is CASSLGGQGPREQYF. CDR3 in DNA: TGTGCCAGCAGCTTAGGGGGACAGGGTCCGCGAGAGCAGTACTTC. The chain combines TRBV5-4 with TRBJ2-7; TRBD1 agrees at 9 bases. J gave up 7 bases and V 2 bases, and 10 bases lay outside the gene matches. From germline, CDR1 is SGHNT and CDR2 YYREEE (reference sequence). CDR3 length: 15 amino acids.